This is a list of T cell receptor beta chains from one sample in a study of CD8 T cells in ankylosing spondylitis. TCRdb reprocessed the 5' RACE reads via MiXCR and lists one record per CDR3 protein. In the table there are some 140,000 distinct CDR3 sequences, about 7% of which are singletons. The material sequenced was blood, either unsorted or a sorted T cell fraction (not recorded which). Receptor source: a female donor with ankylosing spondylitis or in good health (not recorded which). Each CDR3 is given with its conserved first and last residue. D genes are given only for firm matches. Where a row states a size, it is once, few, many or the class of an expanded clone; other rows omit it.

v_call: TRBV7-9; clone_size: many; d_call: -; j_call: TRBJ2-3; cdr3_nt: TGTGCCAGCAGCTTGACTAGAGATACGCAGTATTTT; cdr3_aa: CASSLTRDTQYF
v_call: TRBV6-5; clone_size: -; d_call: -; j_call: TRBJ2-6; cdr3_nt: TGTGCCAGCAGTTACTCGATCCGCTCTGGGGCCAACGTCCTGACTTTC; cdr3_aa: CASSYSIRSGANVLTF
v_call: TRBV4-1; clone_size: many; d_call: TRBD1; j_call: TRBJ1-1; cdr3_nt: TGCGCCAGCAGCCTTAAGGACAGGGAACTTGAAGCTTTCTTT; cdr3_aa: CASSLKDRELEAFF
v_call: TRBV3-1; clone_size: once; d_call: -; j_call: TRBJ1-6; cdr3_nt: TGTGCCTCCTGCCAAAGGGATGACACGAGGCGGAATTCACCCCTCCACTTT; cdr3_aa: CASCQRDDTRRNSPLHF
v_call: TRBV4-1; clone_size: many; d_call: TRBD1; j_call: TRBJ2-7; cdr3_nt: TGCGCCAGCAGCCAAGTAGTATTCGGATCGGGACAGGGGAGCGAGCAGTACTTC; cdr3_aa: CASSQVVFGSGQGSEQYF
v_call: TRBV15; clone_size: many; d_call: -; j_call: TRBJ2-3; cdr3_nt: TGTGCCACCAGCAGAGATCGTCCAGATACGCAGTATTTT; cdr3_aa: CATSRDRPDTQYF
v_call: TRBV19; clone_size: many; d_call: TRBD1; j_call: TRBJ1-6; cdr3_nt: TGTGCCAGTAGTATAACGGGACAGGGACGATCACCCCTCCACTTT; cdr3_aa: CASSITGQGRSPLHF
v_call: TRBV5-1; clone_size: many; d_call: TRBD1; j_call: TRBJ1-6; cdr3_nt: TGCGCCAGCAGCACGAGACAGGGTAATTCACCCCTCCACTTT; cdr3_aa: CASSTRQGNSPLHF
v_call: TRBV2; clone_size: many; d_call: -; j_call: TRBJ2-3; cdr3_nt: TGTGCCAGCACTTCCCCCGGGGGAACTAGCACAGATACGCAGTATTTT; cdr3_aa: CASTSPGGTSTDTQYF
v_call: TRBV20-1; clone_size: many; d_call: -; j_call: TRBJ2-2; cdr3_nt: TGCAGTGCTAGATCCGGGCAAGCCGGGGAGCTGTTTTTT; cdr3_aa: CSARSGQAGELFF
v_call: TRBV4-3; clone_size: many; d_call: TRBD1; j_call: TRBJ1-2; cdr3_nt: TGCGCCAGCAGCCAAGATGAGGGACAGGGGTGGGTCTATGGCTACACCTTC; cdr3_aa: CASSQDEGQGWVYGYTF
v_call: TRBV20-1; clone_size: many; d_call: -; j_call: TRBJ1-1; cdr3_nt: TGCAGTGCCAGACGGCCGAACACTGAAGCTTTCTTT; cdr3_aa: CSARRPNTEAFF
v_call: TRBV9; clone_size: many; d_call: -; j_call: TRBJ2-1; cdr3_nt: TGTGCCAGCAGCGTAGACAGTTGGGACGGCAATGAGCAGTTCTTC; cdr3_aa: CASSVDSWDGNEQFF
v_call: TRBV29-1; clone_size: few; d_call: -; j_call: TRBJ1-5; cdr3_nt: TGCAGCGTTTGGGCCGGGGGTGATCGGCAGCCCCAGCATTTT; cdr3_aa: CSVWAGGDRQPQHF
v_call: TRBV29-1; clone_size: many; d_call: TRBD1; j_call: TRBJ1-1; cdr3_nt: TGCAGCGTTTTCGTGAGTGGGGGGCAGGGGGGTACTGAAGCTTTCTTT; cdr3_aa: CSVFVSGGQGGTEAFF
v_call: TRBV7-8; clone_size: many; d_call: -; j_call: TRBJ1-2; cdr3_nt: TGTGCCAGCAGCTTAATGCAGGGTTCGGGGGGCTACACCTTC; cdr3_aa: CASSLMQGSGGYTF
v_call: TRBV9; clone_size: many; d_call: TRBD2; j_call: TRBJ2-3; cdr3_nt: TGTGCCAGCAGCGAAATAGCGGGGGCCACAGATACGCAGTATTTT; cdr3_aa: CASSEIAGATDTQYF
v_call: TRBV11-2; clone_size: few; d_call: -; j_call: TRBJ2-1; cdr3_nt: TGTGCCAGCAGCGTAGCGGCGGGCTACAATGAGCAGTTCTTC; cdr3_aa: CASSVAAGYNEQFF
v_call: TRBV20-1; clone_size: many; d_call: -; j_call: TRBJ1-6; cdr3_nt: TGCAGTGCTAGACGGGAAGAGGGGGATTCACCCCTCCACTTT; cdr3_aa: CSARREEGDSPLHF
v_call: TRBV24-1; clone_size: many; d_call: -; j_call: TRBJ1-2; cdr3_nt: TGTGCCACCAGCCCCGGGGACCGGGAGGGCTACACCTTC; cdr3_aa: CATSPGDREGYTF
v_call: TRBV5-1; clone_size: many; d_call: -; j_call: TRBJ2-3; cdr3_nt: TGCGCCAGCAGCTTAATGGGCAGGAGCACAGATACGCAGTATTTT; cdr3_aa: CASSLMGRSTDTQYF
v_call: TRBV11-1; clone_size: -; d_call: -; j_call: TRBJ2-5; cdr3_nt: TGTGCCAGCACCGAGAACACGAGAGGACAAGAGACCCAGTACTTC; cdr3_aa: CASTENTRGQETQYF
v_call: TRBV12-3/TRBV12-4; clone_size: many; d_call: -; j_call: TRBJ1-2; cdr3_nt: TGTGCCAGCAGTCCCACAGGGACGATATATGGCTACACCTTC; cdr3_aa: CASSPTGTIYGYTF
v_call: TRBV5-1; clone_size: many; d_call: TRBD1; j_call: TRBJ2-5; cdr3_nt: TGCGCCAGCAGCTTGGGGGGACAGCAAGAGACCCAGTACTTC; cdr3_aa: CASSLGGQQETQYF
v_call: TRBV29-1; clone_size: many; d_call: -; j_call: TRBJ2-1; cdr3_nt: TGCAGCGTTGACCCTCTCCGGGACTCAATGGAGCAGTTCTTC; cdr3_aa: CSVDPLRDSMEQFF
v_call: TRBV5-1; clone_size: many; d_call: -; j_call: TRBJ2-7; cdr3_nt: TGCGCCAGCAGCTTGATAACTACTTCCTCCTACGAGCAGTACTTC; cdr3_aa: CASSLITTSSYEQYF
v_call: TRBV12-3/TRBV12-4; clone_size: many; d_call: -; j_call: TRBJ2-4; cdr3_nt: TGTGCCAGCAGCCTTGGGGCAGTCCTAAACCCCAACTTC; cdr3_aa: CASSLGAVLNPNF
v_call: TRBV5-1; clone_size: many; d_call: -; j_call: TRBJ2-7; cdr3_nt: TGCGCCAGCAGCTTGACCGGGGGTCTTTCCTACGAGCAGTACTTC; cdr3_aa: CASSLTGGLSYEQYF
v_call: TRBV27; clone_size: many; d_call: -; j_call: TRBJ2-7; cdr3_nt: TGTGCCAGCAGTTTAGATGGCAACTCCTACGAGCAGTACTTC; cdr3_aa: CASSLDGNSYEQYF
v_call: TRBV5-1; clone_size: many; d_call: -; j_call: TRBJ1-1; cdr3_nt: TGCGCCAGCAATCCTCGGGGGCGGAACACTGAAGCTTTCTTT; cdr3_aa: CASNPRGRNTEAFF
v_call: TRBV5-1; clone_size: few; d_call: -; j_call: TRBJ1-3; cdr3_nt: TGCGCCAGCAGCTTGGCCCCCGGCGGTGGAAACACCATATATTTT; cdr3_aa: CASSLAPGGGNTIYF
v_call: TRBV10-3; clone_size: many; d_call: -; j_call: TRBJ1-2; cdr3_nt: TGTGCCATCAGTGAGGGGCCAGGGCATGGCTACACCTTC; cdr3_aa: CAISEGPGHGYTF
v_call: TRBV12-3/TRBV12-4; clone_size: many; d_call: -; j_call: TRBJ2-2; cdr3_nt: TGTGCCAGTCTGGGACGGTCCCTTTTTGGCGGGGAGCTGTTTTTT; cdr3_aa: CASLGRSLFGGELFF
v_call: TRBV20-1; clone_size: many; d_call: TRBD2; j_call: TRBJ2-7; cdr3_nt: TGCAGCGTTGGACTAGCGGGGACCTACGAGCAGTACTTC; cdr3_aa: CSVGLAGTYEQYF
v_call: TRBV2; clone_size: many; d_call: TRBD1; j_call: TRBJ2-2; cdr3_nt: TGTGCCAGCACCCTGGGACAGCCGAACACCGGGGAGCTGTTTTTT; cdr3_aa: CASTLGQPNTGELFF
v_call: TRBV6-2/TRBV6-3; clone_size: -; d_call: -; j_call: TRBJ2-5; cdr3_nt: TGTGCCAGCAGTGGACACCAAGAGACCCAGTACTTC; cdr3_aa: CASSGHQETQYF
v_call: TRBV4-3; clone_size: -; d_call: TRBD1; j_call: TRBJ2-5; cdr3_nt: TGCGCCAGCAGCCAAGGACAGGGAGAGGGGGAGACCCAGTACTTC; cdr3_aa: CASSQGQGEGETQYF
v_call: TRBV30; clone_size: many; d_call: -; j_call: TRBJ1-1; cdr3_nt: TGTGCCTGGAGTGACGGGGTTAACACTGAAGCTTTCTTT; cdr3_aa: CAWSDGVNTEAFF
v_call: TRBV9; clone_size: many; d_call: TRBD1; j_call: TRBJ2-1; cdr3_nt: TGTGCCAGCAGTCATCCCCGGGACAGGGCTGACAATGAGCAGTTCTTC; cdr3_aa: CASSHPRDRADNEQFF
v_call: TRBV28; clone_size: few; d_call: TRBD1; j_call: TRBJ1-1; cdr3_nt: TGTGCCAGCAGCAGGGGGCTTGGGACTGAAGCTTTCTTT; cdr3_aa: CASSRGLGTEAFF
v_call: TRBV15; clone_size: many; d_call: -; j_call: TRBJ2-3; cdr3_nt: TGTGCCACCAGCATCGGAGCTGATACGCAGTATTTT; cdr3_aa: CATSIGADTQYF
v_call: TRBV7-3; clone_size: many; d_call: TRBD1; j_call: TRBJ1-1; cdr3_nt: TGTGCCAGCAGCCTGACAGGGGGGGCCACTGAAGCTTTCTTT; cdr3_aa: CASSLTGGATEAFF
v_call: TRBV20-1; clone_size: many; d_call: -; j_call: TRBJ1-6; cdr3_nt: TGCAGTGCTAGAGATGACAACTATAATTCACCCCTCCACTTT; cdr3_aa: CSARDDNYNSPLHF
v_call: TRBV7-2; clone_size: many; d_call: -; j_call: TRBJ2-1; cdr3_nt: TGTGCCAGCAGCTTAGTGGGTTATGAGCAGTTCTTC; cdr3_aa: CASSLVGYEQFF
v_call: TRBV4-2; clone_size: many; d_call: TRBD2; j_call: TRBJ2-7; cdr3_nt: TGTGCCAGCAGCCAAGATGCTAGCGGAACCTACGAGCAGTACTTC; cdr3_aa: CASSQDASGTYEQYF
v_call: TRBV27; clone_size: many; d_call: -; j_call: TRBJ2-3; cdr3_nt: TGTGCCAGCAGCTTAACTGGCACAGATACGCAGTATTTT; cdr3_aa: CASSLTGTDTQYF
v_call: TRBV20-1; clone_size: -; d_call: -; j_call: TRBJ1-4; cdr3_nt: TGCTGTGCTAGAGATCTGAGAGGGGAGGGGGAAAAACTGTTTTTT; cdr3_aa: CCARDLRGEGEKLFF
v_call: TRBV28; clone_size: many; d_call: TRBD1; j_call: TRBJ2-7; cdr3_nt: TGTGCCAGCAGTTCCCGTATAGGGGACCGGGACAGTAAACCCTACGAGCAGTACTTC; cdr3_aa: CASSSRIGDRDSKPYEQYF